The source of this T cell receptor beta chain is a study of T cells after yellow fever vaccination. This clonotype was seen only a few times. Its antigen remains unknown. The CDR3 sequence is 15 residues long. Germline loops: CDR1 ENHRY, CDR2 SYGVKD. V was pared by 4 bases and J by 7 bases, with 9 bases of the junction left unmatched. It was through 5'RACE template switching that TCR cDNA was made, with a universal primer site and UMIs added. TCRdb analysed the 5' RACE reads with MiXCR anew, one entry per CDR3 protein. This repertoire shows tens of thousands of distinct CDR3 sequences, around 7% found once; its top ten account for more than 35%. Whole-study findings and limits: Contamination of FACS-sorted repertoires by abundant clonotypes from the bulk population could occur.

This TCR was sampled from a man in his thirties or forties who received the YFV17D yellow fever vaccine. The source material was CD8+ T cells sorted from PBMCs, sampled on the day of the yellow fever booster vaccination. The V and J genes are TRBV10-3 and TRBJ1-4; 7 bases map to TRBD1. This CDR3 reads CAISGNTGVGEKLFF. CDR3 nucleotides: TGTGCCATCAGTGGAAATACAGGGGTCGGTGAAAAACTGTTTTTT.